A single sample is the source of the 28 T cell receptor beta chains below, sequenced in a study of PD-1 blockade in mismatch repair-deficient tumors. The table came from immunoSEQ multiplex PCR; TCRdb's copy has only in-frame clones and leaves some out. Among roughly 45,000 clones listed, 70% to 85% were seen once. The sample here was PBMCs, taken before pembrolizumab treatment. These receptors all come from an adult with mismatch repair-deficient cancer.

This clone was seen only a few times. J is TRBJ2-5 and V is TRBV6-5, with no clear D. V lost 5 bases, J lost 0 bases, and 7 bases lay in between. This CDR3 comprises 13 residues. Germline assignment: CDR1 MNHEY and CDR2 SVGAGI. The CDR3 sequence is CASSVGYQETQYF. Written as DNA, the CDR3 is TGTGCCAGCAGTGTGGGTTACCAAGAGACCCAGTACTTC.

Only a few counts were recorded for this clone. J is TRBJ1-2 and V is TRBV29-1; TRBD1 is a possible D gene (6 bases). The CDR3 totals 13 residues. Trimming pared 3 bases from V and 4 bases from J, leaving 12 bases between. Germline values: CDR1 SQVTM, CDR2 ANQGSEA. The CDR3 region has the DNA TGCAGCGTTGACGCGGCAGGGGCCTATGGCTACACCTTC. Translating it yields CSVDAAGAYGYTF. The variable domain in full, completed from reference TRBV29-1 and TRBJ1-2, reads SAVISQKPSRDICQRGTSLTIQCQVDSQVTMMFWYRQQPGQSLTLIATANQGSEATYESGFVIDKFPISRPNLTFSTLTVSNMSPEDSSIYLCSVDAAGAYGYTFGSGTRLTVV.

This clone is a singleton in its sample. For the CDR3, the DNA is TGTGCCAGCAGCGAAGGGGACACCGGGGAGCTGTTTTTT. Protein sequence: CASSEGDTGELFF. The J gene is TRBJ2-2, the V gene TRBV9, with a weak D call TRBD1 (5 bases). CDR3 length equals 13 residues. V lost 3 bases and J 3 bases, leaving 6 bases between the germline ends. Germline CDR1 is SGDLS and CDR2 is YYNGEE.

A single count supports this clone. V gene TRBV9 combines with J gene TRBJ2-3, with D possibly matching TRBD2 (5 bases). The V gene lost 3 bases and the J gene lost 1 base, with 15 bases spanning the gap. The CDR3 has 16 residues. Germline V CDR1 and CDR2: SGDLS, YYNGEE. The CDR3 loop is CASSGEIEEGTDTQYF. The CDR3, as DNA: TGTGCCAGCAGCGGGGAAATTGAGGAGGGCACAGATACGCAGTATTTT.

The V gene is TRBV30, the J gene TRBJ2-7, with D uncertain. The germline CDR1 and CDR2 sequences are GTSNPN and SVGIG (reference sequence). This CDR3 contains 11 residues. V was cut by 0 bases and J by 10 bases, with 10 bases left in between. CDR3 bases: TGTGCCTGGAGTGTACTTAGAGAACAGTACTTC. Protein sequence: CAWSVLREQYF. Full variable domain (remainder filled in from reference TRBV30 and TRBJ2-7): SQTIHQWPATLVQPVGSPLSLECTVEGTSNPNLYWYRQAAGRGLQLLFYSVGIGQISSEVPQNLSASRPQDRQFILSSKKLLLSDSGFYLCAWSVLREQYFGPGTRLTVT.

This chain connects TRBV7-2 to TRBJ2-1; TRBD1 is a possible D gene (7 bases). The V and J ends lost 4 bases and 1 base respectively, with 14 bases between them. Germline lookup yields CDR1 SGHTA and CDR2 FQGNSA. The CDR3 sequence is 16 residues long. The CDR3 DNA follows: TGTGCCAGCAGCTCAGGGGGGACACGGTCCTACAATGAGCAGTTCTTC. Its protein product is CASSSGGTRSYNEQFF.

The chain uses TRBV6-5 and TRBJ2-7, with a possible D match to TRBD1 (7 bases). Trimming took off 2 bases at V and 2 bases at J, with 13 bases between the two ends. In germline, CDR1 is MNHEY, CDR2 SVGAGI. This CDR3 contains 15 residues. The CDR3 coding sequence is TGTGCCAGCAGTTACGCGGGACAGCATGCCTACGAGCAGTACTTC. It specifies CASSYAGQHAYEQYF.

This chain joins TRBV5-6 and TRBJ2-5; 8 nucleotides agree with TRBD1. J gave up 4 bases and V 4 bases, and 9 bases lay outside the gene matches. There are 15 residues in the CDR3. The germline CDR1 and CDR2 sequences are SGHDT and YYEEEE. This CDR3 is CASSPQTGAGETQYF. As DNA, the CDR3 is TGTGCCAGCAGCCCCCAGACAGGGGCTGGAGAGACCCAGTACTTC.

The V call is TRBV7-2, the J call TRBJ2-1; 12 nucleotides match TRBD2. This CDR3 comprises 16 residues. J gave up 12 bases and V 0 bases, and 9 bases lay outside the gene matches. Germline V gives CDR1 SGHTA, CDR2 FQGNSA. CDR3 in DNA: TGTGCCAGCAGCTTAGCCGGGACTAGCGGGTTTCCTGGGCAGTTCTTC. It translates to CASSLAGTSGFPGQFF.

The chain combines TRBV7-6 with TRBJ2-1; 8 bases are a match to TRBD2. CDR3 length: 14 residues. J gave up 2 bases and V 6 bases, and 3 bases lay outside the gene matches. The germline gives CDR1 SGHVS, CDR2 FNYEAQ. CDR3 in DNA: TGTGCCAGCAGGGCGGGAGGACCCTACAATGAGCAGTTCTTC. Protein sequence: CASRAGGPYNEQFF.

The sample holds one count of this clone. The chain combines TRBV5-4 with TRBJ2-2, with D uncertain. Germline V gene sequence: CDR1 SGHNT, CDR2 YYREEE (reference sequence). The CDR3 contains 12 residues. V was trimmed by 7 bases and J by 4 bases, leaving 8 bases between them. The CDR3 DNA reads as TGTGCCAGCCCGGAATCCACCGGGGAGCTGTTTTTT. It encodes CASPESTGELFF.

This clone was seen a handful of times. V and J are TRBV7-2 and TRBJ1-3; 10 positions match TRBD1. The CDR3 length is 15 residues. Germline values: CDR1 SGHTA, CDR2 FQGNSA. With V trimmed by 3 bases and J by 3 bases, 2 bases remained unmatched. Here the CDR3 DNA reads TGTGCCAGCAGCTTGGGGACAGGGGATGGAAACACCATATATTTT. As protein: CASSLGTGDGNTIYF.

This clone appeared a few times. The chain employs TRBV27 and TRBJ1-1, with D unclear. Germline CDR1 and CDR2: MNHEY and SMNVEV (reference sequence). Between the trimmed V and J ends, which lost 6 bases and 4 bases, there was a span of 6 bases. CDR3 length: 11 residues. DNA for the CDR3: TGTGCCAGCAGATTGGGCACTGAAGCTTTCTTT. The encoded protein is CASRLGTEAFF.

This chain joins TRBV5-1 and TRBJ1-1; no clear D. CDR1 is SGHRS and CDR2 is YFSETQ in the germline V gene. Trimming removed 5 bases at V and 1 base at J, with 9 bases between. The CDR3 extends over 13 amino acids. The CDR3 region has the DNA TGCGCCAGCAGGCCGTCTACGAACACTGAAGCTTTCTTT. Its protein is CASRPSTNTEAFF. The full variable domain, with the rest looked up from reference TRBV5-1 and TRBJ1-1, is KAGVTQTPRYLIKTRGQQVTLSCSPISGHRSVSWYQQTPGQGLQFLFEYFSETQRNKGNFPGRFSGRQFSNSRSEMNVSTLELGDSALYLCASRPSTNTEAFFGQGTRLTVV.

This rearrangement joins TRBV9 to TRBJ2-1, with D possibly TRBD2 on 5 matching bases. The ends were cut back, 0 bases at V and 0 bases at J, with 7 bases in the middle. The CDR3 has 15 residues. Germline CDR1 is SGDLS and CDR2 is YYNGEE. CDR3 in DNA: TGTGCCAGCAGCGTAGTTGGGAGCTCCTACAATGAGCAGTTCTTC. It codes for CASSVVGSSYNEQFF.

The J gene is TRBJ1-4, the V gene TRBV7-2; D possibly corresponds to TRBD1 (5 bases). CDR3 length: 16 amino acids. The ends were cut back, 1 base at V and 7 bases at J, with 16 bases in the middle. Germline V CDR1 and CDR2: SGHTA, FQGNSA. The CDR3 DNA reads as TGTGCCAGCAGCTTAGACCTCCAGGGCGCGGGTGAAAAACTGTTTTTT. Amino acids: CASSLDLQGAGEKLFF.

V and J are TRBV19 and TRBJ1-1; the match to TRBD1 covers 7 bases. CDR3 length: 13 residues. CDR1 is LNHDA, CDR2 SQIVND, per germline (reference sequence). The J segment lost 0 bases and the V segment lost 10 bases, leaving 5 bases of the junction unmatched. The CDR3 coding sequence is TGTGCCACCGCCGGGACAGTGAACACTGAAGCTTTCTTT. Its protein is CATAGTVNTEAFF.

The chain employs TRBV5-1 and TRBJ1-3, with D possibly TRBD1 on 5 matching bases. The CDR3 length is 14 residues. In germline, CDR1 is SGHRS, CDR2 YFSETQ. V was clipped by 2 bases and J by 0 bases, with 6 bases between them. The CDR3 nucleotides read TGCGCCAGCAGCTTAGGGGTCTCTGGAAACACCATATATTTT. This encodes CASSLGVSGNTIYF.

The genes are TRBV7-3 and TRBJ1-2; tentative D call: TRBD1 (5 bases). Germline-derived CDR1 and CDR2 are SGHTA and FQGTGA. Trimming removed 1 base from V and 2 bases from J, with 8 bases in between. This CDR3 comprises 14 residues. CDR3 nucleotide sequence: TGTGCCAGCAGCTTAAGGGCAGGGAACTATGGCTACACCTTC. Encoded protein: CASSLRAGNYGYTF.

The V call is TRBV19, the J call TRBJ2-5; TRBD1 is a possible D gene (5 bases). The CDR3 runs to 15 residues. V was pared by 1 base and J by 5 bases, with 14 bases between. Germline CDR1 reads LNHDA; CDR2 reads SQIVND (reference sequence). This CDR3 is CASSIAGLVGETQYF. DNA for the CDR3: TGTGCCAGTAGTATAGCAGGGCTAGTCGGGGAGACCCAGTACTTC.

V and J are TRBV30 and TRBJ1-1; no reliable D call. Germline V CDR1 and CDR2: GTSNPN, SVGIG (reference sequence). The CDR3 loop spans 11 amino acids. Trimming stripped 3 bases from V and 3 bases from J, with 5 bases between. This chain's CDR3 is CAWRMDTEAFF. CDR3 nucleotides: TGTGCCTGGAGGATGGACACTGAAGCTTTCTTT.

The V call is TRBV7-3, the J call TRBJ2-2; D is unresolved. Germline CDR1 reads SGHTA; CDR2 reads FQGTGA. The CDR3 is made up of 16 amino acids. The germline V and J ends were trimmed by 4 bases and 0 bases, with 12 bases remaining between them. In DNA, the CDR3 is TGTGCCAGCAGCTCTACACGGGCCACGAACACCGGGGAGCTGTTTTTT. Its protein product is CASSSTRATNTGELFF.

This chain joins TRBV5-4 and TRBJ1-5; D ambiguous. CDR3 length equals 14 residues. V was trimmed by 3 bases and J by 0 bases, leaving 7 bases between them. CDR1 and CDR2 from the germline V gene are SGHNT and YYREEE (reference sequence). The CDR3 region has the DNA TGTGCCAGCAGCTCGGGTATTAGCAATCAGCCCCAGCATTTT. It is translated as CASSSGISNQPQHF. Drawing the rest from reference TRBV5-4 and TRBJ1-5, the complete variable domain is ETGVTQSPTHLIKTRGQQVTLRCSSQSGHNTVSWYQQALGQGPQFIFQYYREEENGRGNFPPRFSGLQFPNYSSELNVNALELDDSALYLCASSSGISNQPQHFGDGTRLSIL.

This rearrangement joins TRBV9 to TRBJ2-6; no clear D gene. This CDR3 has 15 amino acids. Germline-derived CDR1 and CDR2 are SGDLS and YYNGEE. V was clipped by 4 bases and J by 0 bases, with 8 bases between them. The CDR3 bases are TGTGCCAGCAGCCCTCGGAGCTCTGGGGCCAACGTCCTGACTTTC. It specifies CASSPRSSGANVLTF.

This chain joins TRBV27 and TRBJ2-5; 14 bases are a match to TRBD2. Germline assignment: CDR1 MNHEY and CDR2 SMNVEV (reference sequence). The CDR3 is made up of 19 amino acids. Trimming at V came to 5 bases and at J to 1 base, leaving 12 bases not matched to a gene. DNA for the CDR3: TGTGCCAGCAGTCGACGACTAGCGGGAGGGCCTGTGGTCCAAGAGACCCAGTACTTC. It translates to CASSRRLAGGPVVQETQYF.

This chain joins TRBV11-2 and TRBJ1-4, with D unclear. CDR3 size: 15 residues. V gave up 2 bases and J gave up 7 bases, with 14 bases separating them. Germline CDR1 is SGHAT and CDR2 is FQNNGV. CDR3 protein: CASSLNPGPIEKLFF. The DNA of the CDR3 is TGTGCCAGCAGCTTAAATCCCGGCCCGATTGAAAAACTGTTTTTT.

CDR3 residues: CASSPLSGNTIYF. The CDR3 nucleotides are TGTGCCAGCAGCCCCCTCTCTGGAAACACCATATATTTT. The rearrangement uses TRBV7-6 and TRBJ1-3; no reliable D call. Per germline, CDR1 SGHVS and CDR2 FNYEAQ. This CDR3 is built from 13 residues. V was cut by 5 bases and J by 0 bases, with 5 bases left in between. The variable domain in full, with the rest retrieved from reference TRBV7-6 and TRBJ1-3, is GAGVSQSPRYKVTKRGQDVALRCDPISGHVSLYWYRQALGQGPEFLTYFNYEAQQDKSGLPNDRFSAERPEGSISTLTIQRTEQRDSAMYRCASSPLSGNTIYFGEGSWLTVV.

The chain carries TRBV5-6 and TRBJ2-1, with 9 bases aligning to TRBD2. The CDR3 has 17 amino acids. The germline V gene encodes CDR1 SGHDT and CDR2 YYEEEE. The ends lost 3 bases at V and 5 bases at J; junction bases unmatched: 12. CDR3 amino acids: CASSSLTSGRLDNEQFF. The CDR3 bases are TGTGCCAGCAGCTCTCTGACTAGCGGCCGTCTTGACAATGAGCAGTTCTTC.